These 2 T cell receptor beta chains share one sample of origin, sequenced in a study of identical twins. MiXCR was run by TCRdb on the 5' RACE reads, yielding one entry per CDR3 protein. The profile shows 300,000 to 400,000 distinct CDR3 sequences, more than 9% of them singletons. A further study also used this sample, focusing on yellow fever vaccine responses in identical twins.

Source material: CD8+ T cells sorted from blood. These receptors were obtained from a woman between 18 and 29 years old in good health.

J is TRBJ2-1 and V is TRBV7-2; no clear D gene. The CDR3 consists of 14 residues. Per germline, CDR1 SGHTA and CDR2 FQGNSA. The ends were cut back, 1 base at V and 4 bases at J, with 8 bases in the middle. CDR3 nucleotide sequence: TGTGCCAGCAGCTTAGTGCCCCTATACAATGAGCAGTTCTTC. This translates into CASSLVPLYNEQFF. Complete variable domain (other parts from reference TRBV7-2 and TRBJ2-1): GAGVSQSPSNKVTEKGKDVELRCDPISGHTALYWYRQSLGQGLEFLIYFQGNSAPDKSGLPSDRFSAERTGGSVSTLTIQRTQQEDSAVYLCASSLVPLYNEQFFGPGTRLTVL.

This CDR3 is CATSRDFGTGSNQPQHF. CDR3 DNA: TGTGCCACCAGCAGAGATTTCGGGACAGGCAGCAATCAGCCCCAGCATTTT. The V and J genes are TRBV15 and TRBJ1-5; 8 bases are a match to TRBD1. Germline-derived CDR1 and CDR2 are LNHNV and YYDKDF (reference sequence). The CDR3 runs to 17 residues. J gave up 1 base and V 0 bases, and 5 bases lay outside the gene matches.